The 3 T cell receptor beta chains below were found in one sample sequenced in a study of beta chain features in type 1 diabetes. Whole-study results and caveats: Shortening of TCRB CDR3s, moderate but significant, appeared in all four CD4+ subsets of Type 1 diabetes patients.

The investigators reverse transcribed all of the isolated RNA, so they sequenced expressed TCRB transcripts. Measured with immunoSEQ multiplex PCR; TCRdb has only the in-frame clones, and not every one. The sample holds 120,000 to 150,000 clones, 13% seen once. What these receptors recognize is not known. The sample was central memory CD4+ T cells from blood. The receptor set was obtained from a man aged 18 to 30 with type 1 diabetes.

This clone has only a few counts. CDR3 region: CAIRDGRGADQWDQPQHF. The CDR3 DNA is TGTGCCATCAGGGACGGCCGCGGGGCCGATCAGTGGGATCAGCCCCAGCATTTT. V usage is TRBV10-3 and J usage is TRBJ1-5; D may be TRBD1 (5 bases). V was shortened by 6 bases and J by 5 bases, with 26 bases between the two germline ends. The germline V gene encodes CDR1 ENHRY and CDR2 SYGVKD. This CDR3 comprises 18 residues.

The chain is built from TRBV7-8 and TRBJ2-1; D may be TRBD2 (6 bases). Germline CDR1 reads SGHVS; CDR2 reads FQNEAQ. Trimming cost V 4 bases and J 8 bases, with 9 bases left between them. CDR3 length equals 12 residues. The CDR3 is CASSYTGDEQFF. The CDR3 DNA is TGTGCCAGCAGCTATACGGGGGATGAGCAGTTCTTC.

The chain employs TRBV28 and TRBJ2-1, with 8 bases aligning to TRBD1. The CDR3 is 15 residues long. J lost 7 bases, V lost 3 bases, and 8 bases had no gene match. Per germline, CDR1 MDHEN and CDR2 SYDVKM. In DNA form, the CDR3 reads TGTGCCAGCAGTTTTGCAGGGGGCTTAGTTAATGAGCAGTTCTTC. Its protein is CASSFAGGLVNEQFF.